This is a list of T cell receptor beta chains from one sample in a study of human T cells and chemical hapten exposure. Each CDR3 protein gets one entry after TCRdb re-called the RACE reads with MiXCR. The data contain about 80,000 distinct CDR3 sequences, about 8.6% of them singletons. The sequenced sample consisted of whole blood. These receptors were taken from a female donor in good health. Some clones in this sample may be carry-over from other donors' samples. The CDR3 runs from the conserved cysteine through the conserved F or W. Fields, in order: J gene, D gene, clone size, V gene, CDR3 DNA, CDR3 protein. The D gene is left open where the match is weak. Clone size is stated in some rows and not others, as once, few, many or a class when expanded.

>TRBJ2-5|-|many|TRBV7-2
TGTGCCAGCAGCTTAGTCCTGCGGAAACAAGAGACCCAGTACTTC
CASSLVLRKQETQYF
>TRBJ1-1|-|-|TRBV15
TGTGCCACCAGCAGAGACAGGGTTGGCACTGAAGCTTTCTTT
CATSRDRVGTEAFF
>TRBJ2-6|-|-|TRBV19
TGTGCCAGTAGTCCTCGGGACGGTATGGGATCTGGGGCCAACGTCCTGACTTTC
CASSPRDGMGSGANVLTF
>TRBJ2-3|TRBD2|few|TRBV9
TGTGCCAGCAGCTTAGCGGGGGGGCCAGGTACGCAGTATTTT
CASSLAGGPGTQYF
>TRBJ1-1|TRBD1|-|TRBV2
TGTGCCAGCAGCTACTCTCCCGGGACAGTAGGAACTGAAGCTTTCTTT
CASSYSPGTVGTEAFF
>TRBJ2-2|TRBD1|-|TRBV19
TGTGCCACGACCGGGACAGGCGTCACCGGGGAGCTGTTTTTT
CATTGTGVTGELFF
>TRBJ2-6|-|-|TRBV6-2/TRBV6-3
TGTGCCAGCACTTCGGGGCATCGCCGCTCTGGGGCCAACGTCCTGACTTTC
CASTSGHRRSGANVLTF
>TRBJ1-1|-|-|TRBV6-2/TRBV6-3
TGTGCCAGCATTCAAGGAACTGAAGCTTTCTTT
CASIQGTEAFF
>TRBJ1-1|-|many|TRBV19
TGTGCCAGTAGTATAGCACAAGGAGTAGCTTTCTTT
CASSIAQGVAFF
>TRBJ1-1|-|-|TRBV5-1
TGCGCCAGCAGCTGGGGAGCGGGGGTCGGAAACACTGAAGCTTTCTTT
CASSWGAGVGNTEAFF
>TRBJ1-5|TRBD1|few|TRBV20-1
TGCAGTGCTTTGACAGGGGGCGGATTTCAGCCCCAGCATTTT
CSALTGGGFQPQHF
>TRBJ2-1|TRBD1|many|TRBV12-5
TGTGCTAGTGGTTTGGACAGGGGGCAGGGCTACAATGAGCAGTTCTTC
CASGLDRGQGYNEQFF
>TRBJ2-1|TRBD2|few|TRBV20-1
TGCAGTGCTAAGACGAACAGACTAGCGGGGGGCCTTAGCTCCTACAATGAGCAGTTCTTC
CSAKTNRLAGGLSSYNEQFF
>TRBJ1-2|-|many|TRBV2
TGTGCCAGCAGAGACGATAGACGGGTTGACTATGGCTACACCTTC
CASRDDRRVDYGYTF
>TRBJ1-2|TRBD1|many|TRBV3-1
TGTGCCAGCAGCCGGATTACAGGGGGCTACGGCTACACCTTC
CASSRITGGYGYTF
>TRBJ2-3|-|few|TRBV12-3/TRBV12-4
TGTGCCAGCAGCCCTCGGGCGCTATCGGGGACAGATACGCAGTATTTT
CASSPRALSGTDTQYF
>TRBJ2-3|TRBD2|-|TRBV27
TGTGCCAGCAGTCCGGGACTAGTGGTCTACACAGATACGCAGTATTTT
CASSPGLVVYTDTQYF
>TRBJ1-1|-|few|TRBV6-5
TGTGCCACCCGCTTAGGGTACCAGACGAACACTGAAGCTTTCTTT
CATRLGYQTNTEAFF
>TRBJ1-5|-|few|TRBV20-1
TGCAGTGCTAGACAACATAGCAATCAGCCCCAGCATTTT
CSARQHSNQPQHF